This T cell receptor beta chain originates from a study of blood T cell repertoires in COVID-19. Study overall: PBMCs, B-cell-depleted T cells, or T cells were the source of the cDNA or gDNA that made up the material.

Per the original methods: Quantification of nucleated cells was approximated via reference gene primer amplification. Method: immunoSEQ multiplex PCR; TCRdb's copy keeps in-frame clones and lacks some. The DNA was the basis for D and trimming; V, J and clone size are from that table. The sample consists of 250,000 to 350,000 clones, approximately 83% of them appearing once. Recruits, aged roughly 18 to 95 years, lived in 20 to 30 US areas. The study counted Cohort 3 donors as recovered given two negative PCRs, clearance, or symptom resolution. This clone was observed once. Sequenced input: PBMCs or T cells enriched from blood (not recorded which). The TCR comes from a woman in her twenties or thirties who had recovered from COVID-19.

The CDR3: CASSLRVLDTEAFF. In nucleotides, the CDR3 is TGCGCCAGCAGCTTGCGGGTCCTGGACACTGAAGCTTTCTTT. The gene calls are TRBV5-1 and TRBJ1-1; D is ambiguous. CDR3 length equals 14 residues. Germline V gene data show CDR1 as SGHRS and CDR2 as YFSETQ. V was cut by 1 base and J by 3 bases, with 10 bases left in between.